What follows describes a single T cell receptor (beta chain). There is no known antigen for this receptor. No base quality information exists; no much larger clone differs at one position. This sample is drawn from a study of PD-L1 blockade in urothelial cancer (dated by TCRdb to about 2017). With respect to the entire study: All patients started therapy around 2014 and received atezolizumab 1,200 mg intravenously every 3 weeks. About 90% of the roughly 29 patients were males with bladder-origin urothelial cancer, and about 65% of the roughly 30 reported a prior smoking history. Patients had an ECOG performance status of 0 or 1 and had received between 0 and 3 prior chemotherapy regimens. Blood samples were analyzed at two time points: 3 weeks after treatment start (second dose) and 6 weeks after treatment start. Blood samples yielded a median of around 150,000 T cells and around 80,000 unique TCRs, with median clonality roughly 0.084. Somatic, immune and clinical correlates of response to PD-L1 blockade with atezolizumab in urothelial cancer were the focus of an exploratory multi-omic analysis. Pretreatment tumor samples and matched peripheral blood, collected serially before and after atezolizumab treatment, underwent TCR sequencing. Durable clinical benefit meant progression-free survival longer than 6 months, and TCR features were also tested against progression-free and overall survival. Whole exome sequencing and RNA sequencing of pretreatment tumors were performed alongside TCR sequencing in the same patients. Durable clinical benefit was achieved by nine patients and was not achieved by 20 patients. Pretreatment blood TCR-seq was available for nearly 30 patients, at least one posttreatment blood collection was obtained for some 24 patients, and tumor TCR-seq was available for some 24 patients.

Synthetic TCR analog templates were spiked into each PCR to estimate absolute template abundance from read counts. Using the immunoSEQ assay, TCRbeta CDR3 regions were amplified from genomic DNA with bias-controlled V and J gene primers. Rearranged TCRbeta segments were sequenced at approximately 20X coverage. For the original study's pipeline: Clustering was used to correct sequencing errors, and CDR3s were annotated against IMGT to assign V, D and J genes. Out-of-frame and stop-codon sequences were excluded, and only productive TCRbeta rearrangements were used in downstream analyses. Clonality was calculated as one minus the Shannon entropy normalized by the log of the number of unique productive sequences. Fisher's exact test with Benjamini-Hochberg correction, using a cutoff of adjusted p below 0.01, was how clones that differed between time points or between blood and tumor were identified. Imported from immuneACCESS, the table was reduced by TCRdb to in-frame sequences with V and J called. These copies leave out some clones; in studies compared against another copy, an unresolved V gene accounts for under half, and the cause of the remainder is not known. That table supplies the V and J calls and clone size; D and trimming were determined from the DNA. This sample gives about 50,000 clones in total; roughly 80% of them show up just once. The ten biggest clones cover 3.5% to 4.5% of the sample.

Overall study results and their limits: Among patients with durable benefit, tumor-associated TCR clones showed greater expansion in peripheral blood 3 weeks after treatment started (n ≈ 23, p = 0.022). Improved progression-free and overall survival was found to be associated with pretreatment peripheral blood TCR clonality below the median. Small sample size (n ≈ 30) and many exploratory analyses mean the results are intended to be hypothesis-generating.

The cysteine opens and the phenylalanine closes a CDR3 of 15 amino acids. Solely the CDR3 DNA is kept, with 45 bases framed from the first base. The germline V gene sets CDR1 to SGDLS and CDR2 to YYNGEE. Trimmed from V: 1 base; trimmed from J: 7 bases; junction bases lacking a gene match: 7. This specimen's time point label, per the study, means: pretreatment peripheral blood. A cohort of about 30 patients with locally advanced or metastatic urothelial carcinoma, treated at Memorial Sloan Kettering on a trial protocol, was included. Peripheral blood mononuclear cells were collected from each patient pretreatment and during treatment, giving between 1 and 8 total time points per patient. The Qiagen DNeasy Blood extraction kit was used to purify genomic DNA from total PBMCs and from tumor samples. PBMCs were collected pretreatment and during treatment, and were isolated and stored as previously described.

This receptor was taken from a man between 65 and 85 years old with urothelial cancer. Here the sequenced sample was PBMCs, taken around atezolizumab (anti-PD-L1) treatment. The rearranged segments are TRBV9 and TRBJ2-1, with TRBD2 identical over 8 junction bases. DNA sequence: TGTGCCAGCAGCGTACAGGGACTAGGGTATAATGAGCAGTTCTTC. This translates into CASSVQGLGYNEQFF.